Sequencing of this T cell receptor beta chain was carried out in a study of T cell responses to AZD1222 COVID-19 vaccine. J was trimmed by 7 bases and V by 6 bases; bases with no gene match: 6. This CDR3 has 13 residues. Germline CDR1 LNHDA, CDR2 SQIVND (reference sequence). The table came from immunoSEQ multiplex PCR; TCRdb's copy has only in-frame clones and leaves some out. Among around 200,000 clones listed, 70% to 90% were seen once. The TCR was taken from an adult in good health. The chain recombines TRBV19 with TRBJ1-2, with 9 bases matching TRBD1. Material: peripheral blood, obtained on day 0 of AZD1222 vaccination. The chain's CDR3 is CASSRTGGFGYTF. Here the CDR3 DNA reads TGTGCCAGTAGCCGTACAGGGGGCTTTGGCTACACCTTC. The full variable domain, completed using reference TRBV19 and TRBJ1-2, is DGGITQSPKYLFRKEGQNVTLSCEQNLNHDAMYWYRQDPGQGLRLIYYSQIVNDFQKGDIAEGYSVSREKKESFPLTVTSAQKNPTAFYLCASSRTGGFGYTFGSGTRLTVV.